Below, 16 T cell receptor beta chains from the same sample are listed, as sequenced in a study of CD8+CD57+ T cells in acquired aplastic anemia (dated by TCRdb to between 2018 and 2020). Sequencing was carried out with an Illumina HiSeq 2000. Genomic DNA served as template for TCR beta VDJ combination and CDR3 sequence profiling. TCRdb reprocessing: public reads trimmed at Q25 with fastp, clones called with MiXCR, in-frame beta chains kept. Each record represents a unique CDR3 protein, reported with the most common genes and DNA among its rows. Within this sample are some 200,000 distinct CDR3 sequences, with 55% to 65% of them counted one time only. Of the sample, under 60% is held by the ten largest clones. Patients chosen for sequencing had shown expansion of CD8+CD57+ cells by flow cytometry. The sequencing input was sorted CD4+, CD8+, or CD8+CD57+ T cells (not recorded which) from PBMCs. The receptor set was obtained from a human donor with aplastic anemia.

The V call is TRBV12-3 or TRBV12-4, the J call TRBJ1-4; tentatively, D is TRBD1 (5 bases). The CDR3 has 15 amino acids. V gave up 3 bases and J gave up 7 bases, with 15 bases separating them. Written as DNA, the CDR3 is TGTGCCAGCAGTTTTGGGACCATGGGCCGTGAAAAACTGTTTTTT. Protein product: CASSFGTMGREKLFF.

J is TRBJ2-3 and V is TRBV2; D gene ambiguous. The V and J ends lost 7 bases and 2 bases respectively, with 13 bases between them. CDR1 is SNHLY, CDR2 FYNNEI, per germline. The CDR3 length is 14 residues. The CDR3 is CASIPGLTTDTQYF. The CDR3 region has the DNA TGTGCCAGCATTCCCGGGTTGACCACAGATACGCAGTATTTT.

In this sample, this clonotype turned up many times. The chain couples TRBV3-1 to TRBJ2-7; D is possibly TRBD2 (5 bases). The CDR3 covers 14 residues. V lost 0 bases and J 1 base, leaving 7 bases between the germline ends. Germline CDR1 reads LGHDT; CDR2 reads YNNKEL (reference sequence). CDR3 coding DNA: TGTGCCAGCAGCCAAGAGGGGAGTTCCTACGAGCAGTACTTC. This encodes CASSQEGSSYEQYF.

This clonotype showed up just a few times. The V call is TRBV20-1, the J call TRBJ2-3, with TRBD2 matching over 10 bases. The length of the CDR3 is 16 residues. Germline assignment: CDR1 DFQATT and CDR2 SNEGSKA (reference sequence). The V gene end was trimmed by 0 bases and the J gene end by 3 bases; junction bases not matched to a gene: 6. The CDR3 DNA sequence: TGCAGTGCTAGAGATCCCCTAGCGGGGGTAACAGATACGCAGTATTTT. It is translated as CSARDPLAGVTDTQYF.

The DNA for the CDR3 is TGCAGTGCTAGTCGGGGACCCCAAGAGACCCAGTACTTC. Translating it yields CSASRGPQETQYF. V gene TRBV20-1 combines with J gene TRBJ2-5; either TRBD1 or TRBD2 may supply D (5 bases each). This CDR3 contains 13 residues. The V gene's germline CDR1 is DFQATT and CDR2 SNEGSKA (reference sequence). Trimming pared 3 bases from V and 1 base from J, leaving 9 bases between.

The chain joins TRBV29-1 to TRBJ2-7; D gene unclear. The germline gives CDR1 SQVTM, CDR2 ANQGSEA. V gave up 0 bases and J gave up 3 bases, with 3 bases separating them. The CDR3 loop spans 11 amino acids. In DNA form, the CDR3 reads TGCAGCGTTGAAGATGTCTACGAGCAGTACTTC. Protein sequence: CSVEDVYEQYF.

The chain employs TRBV7-8 and TRBJ1-1; D gene unclear. Trimming removed 5 bases at V and 0 bases at J, with 10 bases between. CDR1 SGHVS and CDR2 FQNEAQ come from the germline V gene. CDR3 length: 14 amino acids. CDR3 nucleotides: TGTGCCAGCAGCCCAACGCGTCTGAACACTGAAGCTTTCTTT. Protein product: CASSPTRLNTEAFF.

V is TRBV5-6 and J is TRBJ2-1, with no clear D. The CDR3 length is 12 residues. V was shortened by 0 bases and J by 8 bases, with 6 bases between the two germline ends. Germline V gives CDR1 SGHDT, CDR2 YYEEEE. This CDR3 reads CASSLGGDEQFF. The CDR3 coding sequence is TGTGCCAGCAGCTTGGGGGGTGATGAGCAGTTCTTC.

This clonotype was observed a few times. The J gene is TRBJ2-3, the V gene TRBV7-8; 7 bases line up with TRBD2. Germline V CDR1 and CDR2: SGHVS, FQNEAQ. This CDR3 is built from 14 residues. Trimming cost V 4 bases and J 3 bases; bases outside gene matches: 4. The chain's CDR3 is CASSSGLETDTQYF. CDR3 in DNA: TGTGCCAGCAGCTCCGGACTAGAAACAGATACGCAGTATTTT.

The gene calls are TRBV5-6 and TRBJ2-3; 9 nucleotides line up with TRBD1. The V gene's germline CDR1 is SGHDT and CDR2 YYEEEE. The CDR3 runs to 17 residues. Trimming took 0 bases from V and 0 from J; bases not matched to a gene: 5. In DNA, the CDR3 is TGTGCCAGCAGCTTGGGGGGGACAGGGATGAGCACAGATACGCAGTATTTT. Its translation: CASSLGGTGMSTDTQYF.

V is TRBV9 and J is TRBJ1-2; 7 bases are a match to TRBD1. In germline, CDR1 is SGDLS, CDR2 YYNGEE. J lost 5 bases, V lost 2 bases, and 9 bases had no gene match. This CDR3 spans 15 amino acids. The CDR3 sequence is CASSVTGTALYGYTF. The CDR3 DNA follows: TGTGCCAGCAGCGTGACAGGGACCGCCCTTTATGGCTACACCTTC.

J is TRBJ1-5 and V is TRBV2, with 9 positions matching TRBD1. The V and J ends lost 8 bases and 5 bases, in that order; junction bases with no gene match: 1. The CDR3 loop spans 12 amino acids. Per germline, CDR1 SNHLY and CDR2 FYNNEI. CDR3 DNA: TGTGCCAGCGACAGGGGGGATCAGCCCCAGCATTTT. This gives the protein CASDRGDQPQHF.

V is TRBV9 and J is TRBJ2-2; no definite D call. This CDR3 is built from 12 residues. Trimming removed 3 bases from V and 7 bases from J, with 7 bases in between. Germline CDR1 SGDLS, CDR2 YYNGEE. This CDR3 reads CASSANSGELFF. CDR3 DNA sequence: TGTGCCAGCAGCGCCAATAGCGGGGAGCTGTTTTTT.

V and J are TRBV5-1 and TRBJ2-1; tentatively, D is TRBD2 (7 bases). Trimming left V 1 base short and J 6 bases short, with 14 bases between. The CDR3 runs to 15 residues. Per germline, CDR1 SGHRS and CDR2 YFSETQ. The CDR3 loop reads CASSLIGGGGNEQFF. The DNA for the CDR3 is TGCGCCAGCAGCTTGATCGGGGGAGGGGGCAATGAGCAGTTCTTC.

In this sample, this clonotype turned up once. J is TRBJ2-5 and V is TRBV7-8, with D tentatively TRBD2 (6 bases). Trimming removed 1 base at V and 1 base at J, with 10 bases between. CDR3 length: 15 amino acids. Germline CDR1 is SGHVS and CDR2 is FQNEAQ. CDR3 region: CASSLGTGVQETQYF. The CDR3 DNA follows: TGTGCCAGCAGCTTAGGGACGGGGGTCCAAGAGACCCAGTACTTC.

Note on this clonotype: Sequence at one end of the junction differs from germline and may be a read error. V gene TRBV10-3 combines with J gene TRBJ2-5, with D perhaps matching TRBD2 (6 bases). The CDR3 extends over 14 amino acids. Germline assignment: CDR1 ENHRY and CDR2 SYGVKD. The CDR3 spells CASSLRGKQETQYF. The CDR3 DNA reads as TGTGCCAGCAGTTTGCGGGGAAAACAAGAGACCCAGTACTTC.